A single sample is the source of the 20 T cell receptor beta chains below, sequenced in a study of shared clonotypes between healthy human individuals. Libraries were prepared by immunoSEQ multiplex PCR; TCRdb keeps only in-frame clonotypes and omits some of them. Among about 87,000 clones listed, roughly half were seen once. The sequencing input was PBMCs. These receptors were collected from a woman between 35 and 50 years old in good health. Some clones in this sample may be carry-over from other donors' samples.

This clone was picked up one time. This rearrangement joins TRBV7-3 to TRBJ2-1; tentatively, D is TRBD2 (6 bases). The CDR3 spans 14 residues. V lost 4 bases, J lost 8 bases, and 15 bases lay in between. Germline CDR1 is SGHTA and CDR2 is FQGTGA. The CDR3 here is CASSSKPLADEQFF. The DNA for the CDR3 is TGTGCCAGCAGCTCGAAACCACTAGCCGATGAGCAGTTCTTC.

This clone showed up just a few times. The chain joins TRBV7-3 to TRBJ2-1, with 10 nucleotides matching TRBD2. Trimming cost V 5 bases and J 5 bases; bases outside gene matches: 3. Germline V gene sequence: CDR1 SGHTA, CDR2 FQGTGA. This CDR3 is 14 amino acids long. CDR3 DNA: TGTGCCAGCAGCCTAGCGGGAGAAGACAATGAGCAGTTCTTC. Translated: CASSLAGEDNEQFF.

The rearrangement joins TRBV19 to TRBJ1-5; 10 bases align to TRBD1. The trim removed 3 bases at V and 8 bases at J, leaving 4 bases unmatched. Germline CDR1 reads LNHDA; CDR2 reads SQIVND (reference sequence). CDR3 length equals 14 residues. CDR3 protein: CASSIGTGEKPQHF. CDR3 sequence (DNA): TGTGCCAGTAGTATTGGGACAGGGGAAAAGCCCCAGCATTTT. Using reference TRBV19 and TRBJ1-5 for the parts outside the CDR3, the full variable domain is DGGITQSPKYLFRKEGQNVTLSCEQNLNHDAMYWYRQDPGQGLRLIYYSQIVNDFQKGDIAEGYSVSREKKESFPLTVTSAQKNPTAFYLCASSIGTGEKPQHFGDGTRLSIL.

This clone was counted ten times or more. One end of the junction varies from germline; a read error may be responsible. The chain has TRBV30 and TRBJ2-5, with D possibly being TRBD2 (6 bases). Germline V gene sequence: CDR1 GTSNPN, CDR2 SVGIG (reference sequence). The CDR3 consists of 13 residues. The CDR3 loop is CAWSTAGGETQHF. The DNA for the CDR3 is TGTGCCTGGAGTACCGCCGGGGGAGAGACCCAGCACTTC.

This clone was seen many times. The chain joins TRBV28 to TRBJ2-3; 9 nucleotides agree with TRBD2. Germline CDR1 MDHEN, CDR2 SYDVKM. This CDR3 has 15 amino acids. After removal of 7 bases from V and 1 base from J, the junction contained 6 bases not matched to a gene. As DNA, the CDR3 is TGTGCCAGCATCTCGACTAGCGGTCGCACAGATACGCAGTATTTT. This encodes CASISTSGRTDTQYF.

This chain uses TRBV7-2 with TRBJ2-1; D possibly uses TRBD1 or TRBD2 (5 bases each). Germline CDR1 SGHTA, CDR2 FQGNSA. The CDR3 extends over 14 amino acids. Trimming took 5 bases from V and 6 from J, leaving 14 bases between them. The CDR3 sequence: CASSRDPNLNEQFF. The CDR3, as DNA: TGTGCCAGCAGCCGGGACCCGAACCTCAATGAGCAGTTCTTC. Supplemented by reference TRBV7-2 and TRBJ2-1, the full variable domain reads GAGVSQSPSNKVTEKGKDVELRCDPISGHTALYWYRQSLGQGLEFLIYFQGNSAPDKSGLPSDRFSAERTGGSVSTLTIQRTQQEDSAVYLCASSRDPNLNEQFFGPGTRLTVL.

This clone was seen a few times. V usage is TRBV18 and J usage is TRBJ1-5, with no clear D. The germline V gene encodes CDR1 KGHSH and CDR2 LQKENI. Trimming left V 3 bases short and J 4 bases short, with 13 bases between. The CDR3 is 15 residues long. This CDR3 reads CASSPREGGNQPQHF. The CDR3 DNA reads TGTGCCAGCTCACCCCGGGAGGGAGGTAATCAGCCCCAGCATTTT.

V and J are TRBV27 and TRBJ1-5; the D gene is possibly TRBD1 (5 bases). CDR3 size: 13 residues. Germline CDR1 is MNHEY and CDR2 is SMNVEV (reference sequence). V lost 4 bases and J 7 bases, leaving 11 bases between the germline ends. CDR3 coding DNA: TGTGCCAGCAGTTCGGACAAGAGGCAGCCCCAGCATTTT. Translation: CASSSDKRQPQHF.

The chain's CDR3 is CASPKGSGDQGNQPQHF. In nucleotides, the CDR3 is TGTGCCAGCCCCAAAGGCAGCGGGGATCAGGGCAATCAGCCCCAGCATTTT. The gene calls are TRBV21-1 and TRBJ1-5. TRBV21-1 is listed as a pseudogene. This CDR3 has 17 amino acids.

This chain uses TRBV20-1 with TRBJ2-1, with unresolved D. The CDR3 is 11 amino acids. The V gene's germline CDR1 is DFQATT and CDR2 SNEGSKA (reference sequence). V shed 3 bases and J shed 7 bases, with 7 bases lying between them. DNA for the CDR3: TGCAGTGCTAGGTCGTGGAATGAGCAGTTCTTC. It yields the protein CSARSWNEQFF.

This sequence joins TRBV7-6 and TRBJ2-5; possible D gene TRBD2, 5 bases. TRBJ2-7 matches the DNA end more closely, so the J call is doubtful. The length of the CDR3 is 14 residues. CDR1 is SGHVS and CDR2 is FNYEAQ in the germline V gene. The CDR3 spells CASSLQPGSSEQYF. CDR3 nucleotide sequence: TGTGCCAGCAGCTTACAACCGGGGTCGAGCGAGCAGTACTTC.

The CDR3 loop is CSVEGGIDWSSYNEQFF. Here the CDR3 DNA reads TGCAGCGTTGAGGGGGGGATCGACTGGAGCTCCTACAATGAGCAGTTCTTC. The V and J genes are TRBV29-1 and TRBJ2-1; 7 bases agree with TRBD2. CDR3 size: 17 residues. Germline V gene sequence: CDR1 SQVTM, CDR2 ANQGSEA. Unmatched junction bases numbered 11, after V lost 3 bases and J lost 0 bases.

This chain uses TRBV7-3 with TRBJ2-2; D ambiguous. V was clipped by 5 bases and J by 3 bases, with 22 bases between them. This CDR3 is built from 18 residues. Looked up from germline, CDR1 is SGHTA and CDR2 is FQGTGA. CDR3 protein: CASSLSVTLANYTGELFF. DNA of the CDR3: TGTGCCAGCAGCCTCAGTGTCACCCTCGCAAACTACACCGGGGAGCTGTTTTTT.

The gene calls are TRBV7-9 and TRBJ2-7, with 10 bases lining up with TRBD2. Germline trimming cut 4 bases from V and 3 bases from J; bases unmatched to any gene: 6. Germline loops: CDR1 SEHNR, CDR2 FQNEAQ (reference sequence). This CDR3 has 15 residues. CDR3 sequence reads: CASSSASGGLYEQYF. CDR3 nucleotide sequence: TGTGCCAGCAGCTCAGCTAGCGGGGGCCTCTACGAGCAGTACTTC.

This clone was counted a few times. CDR3 protein: CASSQDRGLLYNSPLHF. In DNA form, the CDR3 reads TGTGCCAGCAGCCAAGATCGGGGCCTACTTTATAATTCACCCCTCCACTTT. The chain joins TRBV14 to TRBJ1-6, with D maybe TRBD1 (5 bases). This CDR3 has 17 residues. Trimming cost V 0 bases and J 4 bases, with 13 bases left between them. Germline-derived CDR1 and CDR2 are SGHDN and FVKESK.

The table lists this clone with many counts. The chain has TRBV7-2 and TRBJ1-6; D remains unclear. The CDR3 contains 15 residues. Germline V CDR1 and CDR2: SGHTA, FQGNSA. V shed 2 bases and J shed 4 bases, with 9 bases lying between them. For the CDR3, the DNA is TGTGCCAGCAGCTTAAGCGGACCGTATAATTCACCCCTCCACTTT. The encoded protein is CASSLSGPYNSPLHF.

Only a few counts were recorded for this clone. This sequence joins TRBV30 and TRBJ1-1, with no clear D. Trimming cost V 4 bases and J 0 bases, with 9 bases left between them. The germline CDR1 and CDR2 sequences are GTSNPN and SVGIG (reference sequence). CDR3 length equals 13 residues. CDR3 protein: CAWKARLNTEAFF. Written as DNA, the CDR3 is TGTGCCTGGAAGGCCAGACTGAACACTGAAGCTTTCTTT. Complete variable domain (other parts from reference TRBV30 and TRBJ1-1): SQTIHQWPATLVQPVGSPLSLECTVEGTSNPNLYWYRQAAGRGLQLLFYSVGIGQISSEVPQNLSASRPQDRQFILSSKKLLLSDSGFYLCAWKARLNTEAFFGQGTRLTVV.

The chain is built from TRBV9 and TRBJ2-1, with 7 positions matching TRBD1. The CDR3 is 15 amino acids. Germline CDR1 SGDLS, CDR2 YYNGEE. Unmatched junction bases numbered 7, after V lost 3 bases and J lost 4 bases. The CDR3 loop reads CASSGTGAAYNEQFF. For the CDR3, the DNA is TGTGCCAGCAGCGGAACAGGGGCGGCGTACAATGAGCAGTTCTTC.

This clone was observed a few times. This chain joins TRBV20-1 and TRBJ1-2; D is uncertain. V was pared by 6 bases and J by 6 bases, with 5 bases between. The CDR3 is 9 amino acids. The germline CDR1 and CDR2 sequences are DFQATT and SNEGSKA (reference sequence). The CDR3 region is CSALDGYTF. In DNA, the CDR3 is TGCAGTGCCTTAGATGGCTACACCTTC.

This clone was recorded many times. The V gene is TRBV10-3, the J gene TRBJ1-2; perhaps TRBD1 as D (5 bases). The CDR3 spans 15 residues. Germline-derived CDR1 and CDR2 are ENHRY and SYGVKD. V dropped 4 bases and J dropped 6 bases, with 18 bases sitting between them. The CDR3 region has the DNA TGTGCCATCAGTGGGCAGGGAGCAACGGTTGATGGCTACACCTTC. Residues: CAISGQGATVDGYTF.